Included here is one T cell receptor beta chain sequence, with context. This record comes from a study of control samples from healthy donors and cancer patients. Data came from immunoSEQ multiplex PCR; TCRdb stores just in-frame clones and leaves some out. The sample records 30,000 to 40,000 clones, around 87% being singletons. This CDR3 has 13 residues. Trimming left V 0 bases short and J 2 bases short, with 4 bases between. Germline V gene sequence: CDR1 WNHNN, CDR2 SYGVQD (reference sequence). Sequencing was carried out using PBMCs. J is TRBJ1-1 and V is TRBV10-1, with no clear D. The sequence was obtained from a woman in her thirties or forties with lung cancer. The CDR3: CASSESANTEAFF. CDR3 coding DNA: TGCGCCAGCAGTGAGTCAGCTAACACTGAAGCTTTCTTT.